These T cell receptor beta chains were read from a single sample in a study of OX40 agonist ivuxolimab in advanced cancers. Method: immunoSEQ multiplex PCR; TCRdb's copy keeps in-frame clones and lacks some. This repertoire shows about 94,000 clones, around 90% found once; its top ten account for about 0.33%. The input for sequencing was CD4+ or CD8+ T cells sorted from blood, taken in a trial of the OX40 agonist ivuxolimab. The receptors shown here come from an adult with an advanced solid tumor such as melanoma, head and neck, liver or kidney cancer. CDR3s include the opening cysteine and the closing phenylalanine or tryptophan. The order of the fields is D gene, J gene, clone size, V gene, CDR3 protein, CDR3 DNA. D genes are given only for firm matches. Clone size is not always given. Where it is, it says once, few, many or a class for expanded clones.

TRBD2,TRBJ2-1,-,TRBV11-2,CASARGGGDYNEQFF,TGTGCCAGCGCCCGCGGCGGGGGGGACTACAATGAGCAGTTCTTC
-,TRBJ2-5,-,TRBV9,CASSVSVGGRSLQETQYF,TGTGCCAGCAGCGTCTCGGTGGGGGGGCGGTCCCTCCAAGAGACCCAGTACTTC
-,TRBJ2-7,once,TRBV6-1,CATRILGIPYEQYF,TGTGCCACCCGGATCCTCGGGATCCCCTACGAGCAGTACTTC
-,TRBJ1-2,-,TRBV18,CASSYQQNDGYTF,TGTGCCAGCTCATATCAGCAGAATGATGGCTACACCTTC
-,TRBJ2-7,-,TRBV9,CASSVAQGLPYEQYF,TGTGCCAGCAGCGTAGCCCAGGGCCTTCCCTACGAGCAGTACTTC
-,TRBJ1-6,-,TRBV18,CASSPRAAYNSPLHF,TGTGCCAGCTCACCAAGGGCAGCCTATAATTCACCCCTCCACTTT
-,TRBJ2-5,-,TRBV11-3,CASSLAWGETQYF,TGTGCCAGCAGCTTAGCCTGGGGGGAGACCCAGTACTTC
-,TRBJ1-2,-,TRBV7-2,CASSLKLGGGFYGYTF,TGTGCCAGCAGCTTAAAGTTGGGGGGAGGGTTCTATGGCTACACCTTC
TRBD2,TRBJ2-5,-,TRBV19,CASSIPRGGRETQYF,TGTGCCAGTAGTATACCCCGGGGGGGCAGAGAGACCCAGTACTTC
TRBD1,TRBJ1-2,-,TRBV6-6,CASTSGGTGHYGYTF,TGTGCCAGCACCTCAGGCGGGACAGGGCACTATGGCTACACCTTC
TRBD1,TRBJ2-2,few,TRBV2,CASSGRGRTGELFF,TGTGCCAGCAGTGGCAGGGGGCGCACCGGGGAGCTGTTTTTT
-,TRBJ2-2,-,TRBV5-1,CASMRDGNTGELFF,TGCGCCAGCATGCGGGATGGGAACACCGGGGAGCTGTTTTTT
TRBD1,TRBJ1-2,-,TRBV5-1,CASSLAVGTGDYGYTF,TGCGCCAGCAGCTTGGCCGTCGGGACAGGGGATTATGGCTACACCTTC
TRBD1,TRBJ2-2,-,TRBV11-3,CASSAGQGGTGELFF,TGTGCCAGCAGCGCGGGACAGGGGGGTACCGGGGAGCTGTTTTTT
-,TRBJ2-4,-,TRBV4-1,CASSQPVTGAAKNIQYF,TGCGCCAGCAGCCAGCCCGTCACAGGAGCGGCCAAAAACATTCAGTACTTC
TRBD1,TRBJ2-7,-,TRBV29-1,CSVVIGDRPYEQYF,TGCAGCGTCGTTATCGGGGACAGACCCTACGAGCAGTACTTC
TRBD1,TRBJ2-5,-,TRBV20-1,CSAHRGETQYF,TGCAGTGCTCACAGGGGAGAGACCCAGTACTTC
-,TRBJ1-1,-,TRBV11-2,CASSQQGTEAFF,TGTGCCAGCAGTCAACAGGGCACTGAAGCTTTCTTT
-,TRBJ1-5,-,TRBV11-2,CASSFGQENQPQHF,TGTGCCAGCAGCTTTGGGCAGGAAAATCAGCCCCAGCATTTT
-,TRBJ1-4,-,TRBV5-1,CASSFLQGPNEKLFF,TGCGCCAGCAGCTTTCTACAGGGTCCTAATGAAAAACTGTTTTTT
-,TRBJ1-3,-,TRBV14,CASSQAGVSDTIYF,TGTGCCAGCAGCCAAGCTGGGGTTAGTGACACCATATATTTT
-,TRBJ2-7,once,TRBV7-2,CASSLVRKEQYF,TGTGCCAGCAGCTTAGTGCGGAAGGAGCAGTACTTC
TRBD1,TRBJ2-3,-,TRBV5-6,CASSSTWTGEDTQYF,TGTGCCAGCAGCTCGACTTGGACAGGGGAAGATACGCAGTATTTT
TRBD1,TRBJ1-3,-,TRBV15,CATTPGQQNSGNTIYF,TGTGCCACCACACCGGGACAGCAGAACTCTGGAAACACCATATATTTT
-,TRBJ1-2,-,TRBV7-2,CASSSQYGYTF,TGTGCCAGCAGCTCCCAATATGGCTACACCTTC
TRBD2,TRBJ2-1,-,TRBV15,CATRGQGGGAIYNEQFF,TGTGCCACCAGAGGGCAGGGCGGGGGGGCCATCTACAATGAGCAGTTCTTC
-,TRBJ2-5,-,TRBV30,CAWSVRLGETQYF,TGTGCCTGGAGTGTACGGTTGGGGGAGACCCAGTACTTC
-,TRBJ2-4,-,TRBV30,CAWSVTGGAKNIQYF,TGTGCCTGGAGTGTGACGGGCGGAGCCAAAAACATTCAGTACTTC
-,TRBJ1-2,-,TRBV7-2,CASSLTRRQGGNIGYTF,TGTGCCAGCAGCTTGACTAGGCGGCAAGGAGGTAATATTGGCTACACCTTC
-,TRBJ1-2,-,TRBV7-9,CASSLLEGGGYTF,TGTGCCAGCAGCTTATTGGAGGGGGGTGGCTACACCTTC
-,TRBJ2-1,-,TRBV7-2,CASSLPGAINEQFF,TGTGCCAGCAGCTTACCGGGGGCGATCAATGAGCAGTTCTTC
-,TRBJ1-2,-,TRBV19,CASSGGGINYGYTF,TGTGCCAGTAGTGGCGGAGGCATTAACTATGGCTACACCTTC